This T cell receptor beta chain was sequenced for a study of T-cell memory formation after mild COVID-19. This clonotype was counted many times. One entry per CDR3 protein, called by TCRdb with MiXCR from the 5' RACE reads. This sample has 25,000 or so distinct CDR3 sequences; less than 8% occur once, and the top ten carry 13% to 15%. The sequenced sample was PBMCs or a T cell subset sorted from them (not recorded which). The TCR originated in an adult woman who had mild COVID-19 (a few samples of this study predate the infection). Cell type and time point are not known.

CDR3 sequence reads: CATSDNDMRGYTF. Written as DNA, the CDR3 is TGTGCCACCAGTGACAATGACATGCGCGGCTACACCTTC. This chain connects TRBV24-1 to TRBJ1-2, with no clear D. Trimming cost V 4 bases and J 8 bases, with 13 bases left between them. The CDR3 covers 13 residues. Germline CDR1 KGHDR, CDR2 SFDVKD.